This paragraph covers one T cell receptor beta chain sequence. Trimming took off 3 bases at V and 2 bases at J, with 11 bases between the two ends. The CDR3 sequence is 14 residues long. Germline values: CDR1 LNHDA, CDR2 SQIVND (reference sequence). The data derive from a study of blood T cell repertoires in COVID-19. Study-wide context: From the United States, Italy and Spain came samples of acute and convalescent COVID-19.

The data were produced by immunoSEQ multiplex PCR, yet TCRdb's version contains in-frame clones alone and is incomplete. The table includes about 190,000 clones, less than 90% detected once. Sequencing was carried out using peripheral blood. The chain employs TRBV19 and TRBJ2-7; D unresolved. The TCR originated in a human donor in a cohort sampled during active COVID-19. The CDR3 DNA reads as TGTGCCAGTAGTATCAGACACGGAACCTACGAGCAGTACTTC. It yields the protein CASSIRHGTYEQYF.